This TCR beta chain was captured by sequencing in a study of shared clonotypes between healthy human individuals. Trimming removed 1 base from V and 3 bases from J; junction bases left unmatched: 6. This CDR3 spans 17 amino acids. Germline V gives CDR1 LGHNA, CDR2 YNFKEQ. Donors comprised healthy HIV-negative adults lacking recent acute infections or vaccinations. Donors comprised only Caucasian adults living in Nashville, Tennessee. Here immunoSEQ multiplex PCR was the method, and the copy in TCRdb shows in-frame clones only, minus some. The sample includes 450,000 to 600,000 clones, 79% of them seen just once.

Sequences were obtained from PBMCs. The clonotype originates from a woman in her forties in good health. Some clones in this sample may be carry-over from other donors' samples. This chain connects TRBV4-2 to TRBJ2-7, with TRBD2 matching over 13 bases. CDR3 nucleotides: TGTGCCAGCAGCCAAGCTAGGACTAGCGGGAGAATCTACGAGCAGTACTTC. Its protein product is CASSQARTSGRIYEQYF.